Listed here are 29 T cell receptor beta chains from one sample, sequenced in a study of T cell responses to AZD1222 COVID-19 vaccine. Method: immunoSEQ multiplex PCR; TCRdb's copy keeps in-frame clones and lacks some. The data contain 150,000 to 200,000 clones, 92% of them singletons. Sequenced material: peripheral blood, taken 28 days after the second AZD1222 dose. The receptor source for this set is an adult who received the AZD1222 COVID-19 vaccine.

CDR3 nucleotide sequence: TGTGCCAGCAGTTACGGGGTTATCGGTGAAAAACTGTTTTTT. This translates into CASSYGVIGEKLFF. The chain carries TRBV6-5 and TRBJ1-4; D is undetermined. V was trimmed by 2 bases and J by 7 bases, leaving 11 bases between them. This CDR3 has 14 residues. Germline-derived CDR1 and CDR2 are MNHEY and SVGAGI.

The chain uses TRBV29-1 and TRBJ1-1, with D uncertain. With 1 base removed from V and 1 base from J, the gap between germline ends came to 7 bases. The CDR3 length is 13 residues. CDR1 SQVTM and CDR2 ANQGSEA come from the germline V gene. The CDR3 loop reads CSVEGPRNTEAFF. The CDR3, as DNA: TGCAGCGTTGAAGGGCCGAGGAACACTGAAGCTTTCTTT.

V is TRBV25-1 and J is TRBJ1-2, with TRBD1 matching 7 bases. With V trimmed by 5 bases and J by 5 bases, 14 bases remained unmatched. Germline values: CDR1 MGHDK, CDR2 SYGVNS. CDR3 length: 16 residues. In DNA, the CDR3 is TGTGCCAGCAGTACATCCCGGGACAGAAATTCGTATGGCTACACCTTC. Its translation is CASSTSRDRNSYGYTF.

The gene calls are TRBV10-3 and TRBJ2-2, with 7 positions matching TRBD1. This CDR3 comprises 15 residues. J was trimmed by 2 bases and V by 4 bases; bases with no gene match: 4. CDR1 and CDR2 (germline): ENHRY, SYGVKD. CDR3 residues: CAISGQGPNTGELFF. The CDR3 DNA reads TGTGCCATCAGTGGACAGGGACCTAACACCGGGGAGCTGTTTTTT.

The genes are TRBV4-1 and TRBJ2-1; D is perhaps TRBD2 (5 bases). The CDR3 loop spans 16 amino acids. Per the germline V gene, CDR1 is MGHRA and CDR2 is YSYEKL. The ends were cut back, 0 bases at V and 4 bases at J, with 13 bases in the middle. The DNA for the CDR3 is TGCGCCAGCAGCCAAGAGGCTAGCAGTCGATACAATGAGCAGTTCTTC. This translates into CASSQEASSRYNEQFF.

The rearrangement joins TRBV7-2 to TRBJ2-7, with 7 bases fitting TRBD2. CDR1 is SGHTA, CDR2 FQGNSA, per germline. V dropped 5 bases and J dropped 3; count of bases not matched to a gene: 4. This CDR3 is built from 13 residues. The CDR3 loop reads CASSGSGGYEQYF. DNA of the CDR3: TGTGCCAGCAGCGGGTCGGGGGGCTACGAGCAGTACTTC.

This clone was counted between two and nine times. The chain uses TRBV4-1 and TRBJ1-5; D unresolved. From germline, CDR1 is MGHRA and CDR2 YSYEKL. CDR3 length: 15 amino acids. V was cut by 0 bases and J by 1 base, with 7 bases left in between. CDR3 in amino acids: CASSQDWVSNQPQHF. The CDR3, as DNA: TGCGCCAGCAGCCAAGATTGGGTCAGCAATCAGCCCCAGCATTTT.

The chain uses TRBV27 and TRBJ2-5; TRBD2 matches at 7 bases. From germline, CDR1 is MNHEY and CDR2 SMNVEV (reference sequence). V dropped 3 bases and J dropped 8; count of bases not matched to a gene: 6. CDR3 length: 13 residues. CDR3 amino acids: CASSLGRVGTQYF. CDR3 nucleotide sequence: TGTGCCAGCAGTTTGGGGAGGGTGGGTACCCAGTACTTC.

The rearrangement links TRBV27 to TRBJ1-1; D perhaps matches TRBD1 (6 bases). This CDR3 is built from 15 residues. From germline, CDR1 is MNHEY and CDR2 SMNVEV (reference sequence). Trimming removed 4 bases from V and 1 base from J, with 13 bases in between. CDR3 DNA sequence: TGTGCCAGCAGTTCCCCGGGACACCCGAACACTGAAGCTTTCTTT. This translates into CASSSPGHPNTEAFF.

This clone was observed a single time. This sequence joins TRBV15 and TRBJ2-1, with TRBD2 matching 10 bases. The CDR3 sequence is 16 residues long. V shed 2 bases and J 6 bases; nucleotides not matched to a gene: 7. In germline, CDR1 is LNHNV, CDR2 YYDKDF (reference sequence). The CDR3: CATSRILAGAFNEQFF. The CDR3 region has the DNA TGTGCCACCAGCAGAATCCTAGCGGGGGCATTCAATGAGCAGTTCTTC.

The chain has TRBV30 and TRBJ2-1; D perhaps matches TRBD2 (7 bases). V lost 5 bases, J lost 4 bases, and 9 bases lay in between. This CDR3 is 12 amino acids long. Germline V gene data show CDR1 as GTSNPN and CDR2 as SVGIG (reference sequence). The DNA for the CDR3 is TGTGCCTGGGCGGGGGCTTACAATGAGCAGTTCTTC. Its translation: CAWAGAYNEQFF.

The rearrangement uses TRBV5-5 and TRBJ1-1; tentative D call: TRBD1 (6 bases). Germline CDR1 and CDR2: SGHKS and YYEKEE (reference sequence). This CDR3 region has 14 residues. V was cut by 3 bases and J by 2 bases, with 11 bases left in between. The CDR3 loop is CASSSGTSNTEAFF. In DNA form, the CDR3 reads TGTGCCAGCAGCTCTGGGACAAGCAACACTGAAGCTTTCTTT.

The chain couples TRBV18 to TRBJ1-2; perhaps TRBD1 as D (6 bases). This CDR3 comprises 15 residues. Germline values: CDR1 KGHSH, CDR2 LQKENI. V was cut by 2 bases and J by 3 bases, with 13 bases left in between. Written as DNA, the CDR3 is TGTGCCAGCTCACCAAATAACAGGGCGGACTATGGCTACACCTTC. Translated, it gives CASSPNNRADYGYTF.

The chain links TRBV5-1 to TRBJ1-3; TRBD1 is a possible D gene (5 bases). Germline V gene sequence: CDR1 SGHRS, CDR2 YFSETQ. This CDR3 comprises 14 residues. With 7 bases removed from V and 4 bases from J, the gap between germline ends came to 15 bases. The CDR3 DNA is TGCGCCAGCTCTTTCCAGGGTTTCGGAAACACCATATATTTT. It codes for CASSFQGFGNTIYF.

This chain connects TRBV4-1 to TRBJ2-5; the match to TRBD2 covers 13 bases. V trimming: 4 bases; J trimming: 6 bases; junction bases outside the gene matches: 5. The CDR3 has 15 residues. Germline V CDR1 and CDR2: MGHRA, YSYEKL. CDR3 coding DNA: TGCGCCAGCAGCCTCGGGACTAGCGGGGAGCAGACCCAGTACTTC. Translation: CASSLGTSGEQTQYF.

The chain employs TRBV4-2 and TRBJ1-2; D is possibly TRBD1 (6 bases). The CDR3 runs to 15 residues. Trimming stripped 3 bases from V and 6 bases from J, with 17 bases between. In germline, CDR1 is LGHNA, CDR2 YNFKEQ. The CDR3 DNA sequence: TGTGCCAGCAGCCACGCGCCGGGGGGCCTCGATGGCTACACCTTC. Protein sequence: CASSHAPGGLDGYTF.

V is TRBV9 and J is TRBJ2-2; D is possibly TRBD2 (5 bases). The V gene's germline CDR1 is SGDLS and CDR2 YYNGEE. V was trimmed by 4 bases and J by 10 bases, leaving 17 bases between them. CDR3 length: 14 amino acids. The CDR3 nucleotides are TGTGCCAGCAGCCCCCGGTACGGGGTCGAGGAGCTGTTTTTT. Amino acid sequence: CASSPRYGVEELFF.

Of note for this clone: Other DNA variants within this sample encode the same CDR3. V gene TRBV27 combines with J gene TRBJ1-1; unclear D gene. CDR1 is MNHEY and CDR2 is SMNVEV in the germline V gene (reference sequence). CDR3 length: 13 residues. V gave up 3 bases and J gave up 1 base, with 6 bases separating them. Here the CDR3 reads CASSFFGNTEAFF. DNA of the CDR3: TGTGCCAGCAGTTTCTTCGGGAACACTGAAGCTTTCTTT.

CDR3 DNA: TGTGCCAGCAGTTACTCAGGCACGAATGAGCAGTTCTTC. Translated, it gives CASSYSGTNEQFF. The chain couples TRBV6-5 to TRBJ2-1; D not resolved. The CDR3 has 13 amino acids. The V gene lost 0 bases and the J gene lost 7 bases, with 7 bases spanning the gap. CDR1 MNHEY and CDR2 SVGAGI come from the germline V gene.

This sequence joins TRBV23-1 and TRBJ1-5; unclear D gene. TRBV23-1 is an ORF, and what it does is uncertain. The CDR3 sequence is 14 residues long. Trimming removed 1 base at V and 3 bases at J, with 7 bases between. CDR3 protein: CASSQWHNNQPQHF. The CDR3 region has the DNA TGCGCCAGCAGTCAATGGCACAACAATCAGCCCCAGCATTTT.

The V and J genes are TRBV18 and TRBJ2-7, with 10 bases fitting TRBD1. Germline values: CDR1 KGHSH, CDR2 LQKENI. V shed 4 bases, J shed 5 bases, and the junction held 5 bases outside the gene matches. This CDR3 is built from 14 residues. CDR3 DNA sequence: TGTGCCAGCTCACGGACAGGGGGTACCCACGAGCAGTACTTC. Its translation: CASSRTGGTHEQYF.

The chain uses TRBV4-1 and TRBJ2-5; 11 nucleotides match TRBD2. With 4 bases clipped from V and 6 bases from J, the junction kept 10 bases outside the gene matches. CDR1 is MGHRA and CDR2 is YSYEKL in the germline V gene. The CDR3 extends over 16 amino acids. The CDR3 loop is CASSRGTSGMGQTQYF. The CDR3, as DNA: TGCGCCAGCAGCCGTGGGACTAGCGGCATGGGGCAGACCCAGTACTTC.

The chain is built from TRBV28 and TRBJ1-5; D remains ambiguous. The CDR3 consists of 12 residues. The germline gives CDR1 MDHEN, CDR2 SYDVKM. Trimming cost V 5 bases and J 4 bases, with 6 bases left between them. CDR3 nucleotide sequence: TGTGCCAGCAGTGTAGTTAATCAGCCCCAGCATTTT. Translation gives CASSVVNQPQHF. The full variable domain, rest sourced from reference TRBV28 and TRBJ1-5, is DVKVTQSSRYLVKRTGEKVFLECVQDMDHENMFWYRQDPGLGLRLIYFSYDVKMKEKGDIPEGYSVSREKKERFSLILESASTNQTSMYLCASSVVNQPQHFGDGTRLSIL.

V is TRBV9 and J is TRBJ2-1; no definite D call. The CDR3 sequence is 14 residues long. Germline-derived CDR1 and CDR2 are SGDLS and YYNGEE. The V gene lost 2 bases and the J gene lost 9 bases, with 15 bases spanning the gap. The CDR3 protein is CASSVDLFISEQFF. CDR3 sequence (DNA): TGTGCCAGCAGCGTGGATCTATTCATAAGTGAGCAGTTCTTC. Together with reference TRBV9 and TRBJ2-1, the CDR3 gives the full variable domain: DSGVTQTPKHLITATGQRVTLRCSPRSGDLSVYWYQQSLDQGLQFLIQYYNGEERAKGNILERFSAQQFPDLHSELNLSSLELGDSALYFCASSVDLFISEQFFGPGTRLTVL.

V is TRBV5-5 and J is TRBJ1-1, with TRBD1 as a possible D gene (6 bases). Germline assignment: CDR1 SGHKS and CDR2 YYEKEE (reference sequence). The CDR3 is made up of 13 amino acids. Trimming shortened V by 3 bases and J by 9 bases, and 15 bases separated the two germline ends. The CDR3 here is CASSSTGTGKAFF. CDR3 DNA: TGTGCCAGCAGCTCCACAGGGACGGGGAAAGCTTTCTTT.

The V call is TRBV7-9, the J call TRBJ1-1, with D perhaps matching TRBD1 (5 bases). The V gene's germline CDR1 is SEHNR and CDR2 FQNEAQ (reference sequence). This CDR3 has 15 residues. The ends were cut back, 3 bases at V and 4 bases at J, with 15 bases in the middle. The CDR3 reads CASSFGRGRSTEAFF. CDR3 in DNA: TGTGCCAGCAGCTTCGGGCGGGGGAGAAGCACTGAAGCTTTCTTT. Supplemented by reference TRBV7-9 and TRBJ1-1, the full variable domain reads DTGVSQNPRHKITKRGQNVTFRCDPISEHNRLYWYRQTLGQGPEFLTYFQNEAQLEKSRLLSDRFSAERPKGSFSTLEIQRTEQGDSAMYLCASSFGRGRSTEAFFGQGTRLTVV.

This chain uses TRBV4-1 with TRBJ2-1; TRBD2 matches at 8 bases. CDR1 MGHRA and CDR2 YSYEKL come from the germline V gene. The CDR3 covers 16 residues. The V segment lost 3 bases and the J segment 5 bases; nucleotides outside the gene matches: 9. This chain's CDR3 is CASSQLGLALDNEQFF. CDR3 DNA sequence: TGCGCCAGCAGCCAGCTTGGACTAGCTCTAGACAATGAGCAGTTCTTC.

The J gene is TRBJ2-7, the V gene TRBV29-1; D uncertain. The CDR3 runs 13 residues. Per germline, CDR1 SQVTM and CDR2 ANQGSEA. V lost 6 bases to trimming and J lost 3 bases, with 15 bases between them. The CDR3 nucleotides read TGCAGCGTAAAACGGATGATGGGCTACGAGCAGTACTTC. Translating it yields CSVKRMMGYEQYF.

This chain connects TRBV6-5 to TRBJ1-5, with 7 bases fitting TRBD1. The J segment lost 4 bases and the V segment lost 5 bases, leaving 8 bases of the junction unmatched. Germline CDR1 is MNHEY and CDR2 is SVGAGI. The CDR3 is made up of 15 amino acids. The CDR3 protein is CASSRSGQLNQPQHF. CDR3 nucleotides: TGTGCCAGCAGTAGATCGGGACAGTTAAATCAGCCCCAGCATTTT.